Listed here are 27 T cell receptor beta chains from one sample, sequenced in a study of shared clonotypes between healthy human individuals. Sequenced by immunoSEQ multiplex PCR; TCRdb stores in-frame clones only, minus some. This repertoire shows 110,000 or so clones, about two thirds found once; its top ten account for about 22%. The sample comprised memory CD8+ T cells sorted from blood. Regarding subset: CD45RO+ cells pooled with CCR7-negative TemRA cells. The receptor set was obtained from a woman in her 30s in good health.

The rearrangement joins TRBV7-2 to TRBJ2-3; D perhaps matches TRBD2 (6 bases). This CDR3 is 13 amino acids long. Trimming cost V 7 bases and J 0 bases, with 8 bases left between them. The germline V gene has CDR1 SGHTA and CDR2 FQGNSA. CDR3 amino acids: CASTSVSTDTQYF. In DNA, the CDR3 is TGTGCCAGCACTAGCGTTAGCACAGATACGCAGTATTTT.

This clone came up a few times. The chain recombines TRBV7-2 with TRBJ2-7; TRBD1 aligns across 9 bases. Germline V CDR1 and CDR2: SGHTA, FQGNSA. The CDR3 sequence is 15 residues long. V lost 1 base, J lost 7 bases, and 8 bases stayed unmatched. The CDR3 DNA sequence: TGTGCCAGCAGCTTAGGTGGGACAGGGAGTCGGGAGCAGTACTTC. Translated, it gives CASSLGGTGSREQYF.

The gene calls are TRBV28 and TRBJ2-3; 11 bases are a match to TRBD2. The J segment lost 4 bases and the V segment lost 9 bases, leaving 21 bases of the junction unmatched. This CDR3 has 19 residues. Germline V gene data show CDR1 as MDHEN and CDR2 as SYDVKM. The DNA for the CDR3 is TGTGCCAGTCAGAATAGATACGAACTAGCGGGAGATTTCCCAGATACGCAGTATTTT. The encoded protein is CASQNRYELAGDFPDTQYF.

This clone was seen once. The gene calls are TRBV7-8 and TRBJ2-1; D perhaps matches TRBD2 (7 bases). The germline V gene encodes CDR1 SGHVS and CDR2 FQNEAQ. The CDR3 length is 15 residues. V was clipped by 4 bases and J by 8 bases, with 18 bases between them. CDR3 loop: CASSSGGGIEYEQFF. DNA of the CDR3: TGTGCCAGCAGCTCGGGGGGCGGGATTGAGTATGAGCAGTTCTTC.

The chain couples TRBV28 to TRBJ2-7; 13 nucleotides align to TRBD2. This CDR3 comprises 17 residues. V gave up 5 bases and J gave up 3 bases; unmatched junction bases: 10. CDR1 MDHEN and CDR2 SYDVKM come from the germline V gene. CDR3 residues: CASSAYLGLAGVYEQYF. The CDR3 DNA is TGTGCCAGCAGTGCCTACCTCGGACTAGCGGGAGTCTACGAGCAGTACTTC.

This clone came up a few times. The sample carries other DNA sequences with the same CDR3. The genes are TRBV30 and TRBJ1-5, with D unclear. This CDR3 is built from 13 residues. V was shortened by 0 bases and J by 4 bases, with 7 bases between the two germline ends. Germline loops: CDR1 GTSNPN, CDR2 SVGIG (reference sequence). CDR3 in amino acids: CAWSVLGNQPQHF. CDR3 in DNA: TGTGCCTGGAGTGTACTGGGTAATCAGCCCCAGCATTTT.

The rearrangement joins TRBV28 to TRBJ2-7; no clear D. Germline CDR1 and CDR2: MDHEN and SYDVKM. The CDR3 is made up of 14 amino acids. V was trimmed by 5 bases and J by 2 bases, leaving 13 bases between them. The CDR3 nucleotides read TGTGCCAGCAGTCCCCAAACTGGGGCCTACGAGCAGTACTTC. Its translation is CASSPQTGAYEQYF.

The chain recombines TRBV19 with TRBJ1-5; D is unclear. With 1 base removed from V and 7 bases from J, the gap between germline ends came to 8 bases. The CDR3 is 13 amino acids. Germline V gene lookup returns CDR1 LNHDA and CDR2 SQIVND (reference sequence). This CDR3 is CASSIVSVQPQHF. As DNA, the CDR3 is TGTGCCAGTAGTATAGTATCGGTCCAGCCCCAGCATTTT. Drawing the rest from reference TRBV19 and TRBJ1-5, the complete variable domain is DGGITQSPKYLFRKEGQNVTLSCEQNLNHDAMYWYRQDPGQGLRLIYYSQIVNDFQKGDIAEGYSVSREKKESFPLTVTSAQKNPTAFYLCASSIVSVQPQHFGDGTRLSIL.

The V and J genes are TRBV5-1 and TRBJ2-7, with 9 bases lining up with TRBD2. V was clipped by 4 bases and J by 2 bases; unmatched bases: 1. Germline CDR1 SGHRS, CDR2 YFSETQ. The CDR3 runs 13 residues. CDR3 in DNA: TGCGCCAGCAGCGGGACTAGCCCCTACGAGCAGTACTTC. Translated, it gives CASSGTSPYEQYF.

This chain uses TRBV28 with TRBJ1-2; D call uncertain. Germline V CDR1 and CDR2: MDHEN, SYDVKM. The CDR3 extends over 15 amino acids. V lost 6 bases and J lost 1, with 15 bases in between. CDR3 DNA sequence: TGTGCCAGCAGCGGGGTAGGAAGGAATAACTATGGCTACACCTTC. Protein sequence: CASSGVGRNNYGYTF.

The chain is built from TRBV20-1 and TRBJ2-3, with TRBD1 matching over 7 bases. Germline V gene sequence: CDR1 DFQATT, CDR2 SNEGSKA (reference sequence). The V gene end was trimmed by 0 bases and the J gene end by 13 bases; junction bases not matched to a gene: 4. The CDR3 extends over 11 amino acids. The CDR3 spells CSARDFGQEYF. The DNA for the CDR3 is TGCAGTGCTAGAGATTTCGGACAGGAGTATTTT.

The CDR3 protein is CASSLGEPSSGANVLTF. For the CDR3, the DNA is TGTGCCAGCAGCCTAGGCGAGCCGAGCTCTGGGGCCAACGTCCTGACTTTC. This chain connects TRBV7-9 to TRBJ2-6; D remains unclear. V gave up 5 bases and J gave up 0 bases, with 14 bases separating them. The CDR3 spans 17 residues. CDR1 and CDR2 from the germline V gene are SEHNR and FQNEAQ (reference sequence).

The V and J genes are TRBV18 and TRBJ2-7; the D call may be TRBD1 or TRBD2 (5 bases each). Trimming removed 3 bases at V and 5 bases at J, with 11 bases between. CDR1 KGHSH and CDR2 LQKENI come from the germline V gene. CDR3 length: 13 amino acids. The DNA for the CDR3 is TGTGCCAGCTCACCCGGGACGGCCCACGAGCAGTACTTC. Its translation: CASSPGTAHEQYF.

In this sample, this clone turned up many times. The chain has TRBV5-1 and TRBJ2-1; perhaps TRBD2 as D (5 bases). Germline lookup yields CDR1 SGHRS and CDR2 YFSETQ. Trimming took off 4 bases at V and 9 bases at J, with 17 bases between the two ends. CDR3 length: 14 residues. The CDR3 region is CASSPLTEAGEQFF. CDR3 nucleotides: TGCGCCAGCAGCCCCTTAACGGAGGCGGGTGAGCAGTTCTTC.

This clone has only one observation. The chain employs TRBV14 and TRBJ2-7, with 11 bases that match TRBD2. The V segment lost 7 bases and the J segment 7 bases; nucleotides outside the gene matches: 9. CDR1 is SGHDN, CDR2 FVKESK, per germline. The CDR3 has 14 residues. CDR3 region: CASKLTSGKEEQYF. Here the CDR3 DNA reads TGTGCCAGCAAATTGACTAGCGGGAAGGAAGAGCAGTACTTC.

This chain links TRBV7-3 with TRBJ2-2; a possible D gene is TRBD1 (7 bases). The CDR3 covers 14 residues. The germline CDR1 and CDR2 sequences are SGHTA and FQGTGA. The V end was cut by 5 bases, the J end by 3 bases, with 10 bases between. The CDR3: CASSPGGYTGELFF. CDR3 DNA: TGTGCCAGCAGCCCAGGGGGGTACACCGGGGAGCTGTTTTTT.

The chain recombines TRBV7-9 with TRBJ2-1, with 8 bases lining up with TRBD1. The CDR3 is made up of 13 amino acids. Trimming took 8 bases from V and 8 from J; bases not matched to a gene: 8. Germline loops: CDR1 SEHNR, CDR2 FQNEAQ (reference sequence). This CDR3 reads CASRTGLKDEQFF. The DNA for the CDR3 is TGTGCCAGCCGGACAGGGTTGAAGGATGAGCAGTTCTTC.

This chain connects TRBV10-1 to TRBJ2-2; perhaps D is TRBD1 or TRBD2 (5 bases each). CDR1 and CDR2 (germline): WNHNN, SYGVQD (reference sequence). V lost 0 bases to trimming and J lost 4 bases, with 9 bases between them. The CDR3 consists of 15 residues. The CDR3: CASSESRGITGELFF. CDR3 DNA: TGCGCCAGCAGTGAGTCGAGGGGAATCACCGGGGAGCTGTTTTTT.

The rearrangement links TRBV2 to TRBJ2-7; 9 positions match TRBD1. The ends lost 8 bases at V and 4 bases at J; junction bases unmatched: 15. The germline gives CDR1 SNHLY, CDR2 FYNNEI. The CDR3 totals 16 residues. The CDR3 DNA is TGTGCCAGCGGGGGAGGTTGGGACAGGGCGGTGTACGAGCAGTACTTC. Amino acid sequence: CASGGGWDRAVYEQYF.

This chain uses TRBV5-1 with TRBJ1-2; D gene ambiguous. Trimming shortened V by 0 bases and J by 5 bases, and 8 bases separated the two germline ends. Germline V gene sequence: CDR1 SGHRS, CDR2 YFSETQ. The CDR3 length is 13 residues. The CDR3 region is CASSLGQPYGYTF. CDR3 nucleotides: TGCGCCAGCAGCTTGGGACAACCGTATGGCTACACCTTC.

This sequence joins TRBV6-1 and TRBJ2-3; TRBD2 matches 10 bases. Germline V gene sequence: CDR1 MNHNS, CDR2 SASEGT. Trimming took 3 bases from V and 2 from J; bases not matched to a gene: 2. This CDR3 spans 15 amino acids. The CDR3: CASSDLAGDTDTQYF. The CDR3 nucleotides read TGTGCCAGCAGTGATCTAGCGGGAGACACAGATACGCAGTATTTT.

This clone was seen only once. The chain recombines TRBV5-1 with TRBJ2-6, with D tentatively TRBD1 or TRBD2 (5 bases each). Germline V gives CDR1 SGHRS, CDR2 YFSETQ. This CDR3 has 16 amino acids. The ends were cut back, 7 bases at V and 2 bases at J, with 16 bases in the middle. The DNA for the CDR3 is TGCGCCAGCTCCAAAACGGGGCTAGCTGGGGCCAACGTCCTGACTTTC. This encodes CASSKTGLAGANVLTF.

The V and J genes are TRBV12-2 and TRBJ2-7. TRBV12-2 is assigned pseudogene status. This CDR3 has 18 residues. The CDR3 loop is CASRLALLGPSRAYEQYF. The CDR3 bases are TGTGCAAGTCGCTTAGCTCTCCTCGGCCCCAGTAGGGCCTACGAGCAGTACTTC.

This clone was detected a few times. The chain uses TRBV6-5 and TRBJ1-2; a weak D match, TRBD1 (5 bases). Germline CDR1 is MNHEY and CDR2 is SVGAGI. The CDR3 is 12 residues long. Trimming removed 6 bases from V and 7 bases from J, with 12 bases in between. As DNA, the CDR3 is TGTGCCAGCAGACAGTATGGGGCTGGCTACACCTTC. Amino acids: CASRQYGAGYTF.

V is TRBV9 and J is TRBJ2-5, with D perhaps matching TRBD1 (6 bases). In germline, CDR1 is SGDLS, CDR2 YYNGEE. This CDR3 comprises 17 residues. The ends were cut back, 4 bases at V and 3 bases at J, with 22 bases in the middle. Written as DNA, the CDR3 is TGTGCCAGCAGCCCTCCCCAGGGACACCTCCCGAAAGAGACCCAGTACTTC. It specifies CASSPPQGHLPKETQYF.

J is TRBJ1-1 and V is TRBV21-1; the D call TRBD1 from the table was never checked on the DNA. TRBV21-1 is a pseudogene. CDR3 length: 13 amino acids. Here the CDR3 reads CASSKVQGTEAFF. CDR3 nucleotide sequence: TGTGCCAGCAGCAAAGTGCAGGGGACTGAAGCTTTCTTT.

At least ten counts were recorded for this clone. In the same sample, other DNA sequences code for this CDR3. The V call is TRBV29-1, the J call TRBJ2-7; D is perhaps TRBD1 or TRBD2 (6 bases each). The CDR3 totals 13 residues. Germline lookup yields CDR1 SQVTM and CDR2 ANQGSEA. The V and J ends lost 4 bases and 6 bases respectively, with 16 bases between them. CDR3 in DNA: TGCAGCGTTGGGTCGGGAGAAGGGGGCGAGCAGTACTTC. Translating it yields CSVGSGEGGEQYF.